This is a list of T cell receptor beta chains from one sample in a study of T cell responses to AZD1222 COVID-19 vaccine. Measured with immunoSEQ multiplex PCR; TCRdb has only the in-frame clones, and not every one. The sample includes about 140,000 clones, about 92% of them seen just once. The material was peripheral blood, obtained 28 days after the second AZD1222 dose. Source of these receptors: an adult who received the AZD1222 COVID-19 vaccine. Both conserved end residues are part of each CDR3. Each record gives: CDR3 DNA, CDR3 protein, V gene, D gene, clone size, J gene. A D gene is named only where the DNA matches it firmly. Expanded clones get a size class; other rows say once, few or many, or leave the size out.

TGTGCCAGCAGTTTAGGTCAGCCCCAGCATTTT	CASSLGQPQHF	TRBV28	.	.	TRBJ1-5
TGTGCCAGCAGCTTACGGGGGGAGAACACTGAAGCTTTCTTT	CASSLRGENTEAFF	TRBV11-3	.	.	TRBJ1-1
TGTGCCAGCACTCCAGGGGGACAGCCATACAATGAGCAGTTCTTC	CASTPGGQPYNEQFF	TRBV9	TRBD1	few	TRBJ2-1
TGTGCCAGCAGTTTAGTCTTCGGGATACCTAGCACAGATACGCAGTATTTT	CASSLVFGIPSTDTQYF	TRBV28	.	.	TRBJ2-3
TGTGCCAGCAGCTTCTGGGACAAGAACACTGAAGCTTTCTTT	CASSFWDKNTEAFF	TRBV7-8	.	.	TRBJ1-1
TGTGCCAGCAGTTTCCAGGGTCTCGGCGAGCAGTACTTC	CASSFQGLGEQYF	TRBV27	.	.	TRBJ2-7
TGCGCCAGCAGCCAAGATAATTTAGGGGACCATCGGGAGCAGTACTTC	CASSQDNLGDHREQYF	TRBV4-3	.	.	TRBJ2-7
TGTGCCAGCAGCTTAGGCTCCGGGACAGGAGATACGCAGTATTTT	CASSLGSGTGDTQYF	TRBV11-3	TRBD1	.	TRBJ2-3
TGCAGCGTTGAGGCAAGAATCGGCACAGATACGCAGTATTTT	CSVEARIGTDTQYF	TRBV29-1	.	.	TRBJ2-3
TGTGCCAGCAGCTTAACGGCCGGTTTGACCGGGGAGCTGTTTTTT	CASSLTAGLTGELFF	TRBV7-3	.	.	TRBJ2-2
TGTGCCAGCACCCTCGACAGGTCAGATACGCAGTATTTT	CASTLDRSDTQYF	TRBV6-5	.	.	TRBJ2-3
TGTGCCAGCAGCCTACAGGTGGACTATGGCTACACCTTC	CASSLQVDYGYTF	TRBV7-2	.	.	TRBJ1-2
TGTGCCATCTGGCCAGGGGAAGGGCCTGAAGCTTTCTTT	CAIWPGEGPEAFF	TRBV10-3	.	.	TRBJ1-1
TGTGCCAGCAGTTCGGTGGGTACAGGGGGCTACACCTTC	CASSSVGTGGYTF	TRBV6-5	.	.	TRBJ1-2
TGTGCCAGTAGCAGCGGGGCCTCGGTGGATACGCAGTATTTT	CASSSGASVDTQYF	TRBV19	TRBD2	.	TRBJ2-3
TGTGCCAGTAGTATAGAACCACAAACCCTTAGCAATCAGCCCCAGCATTTT	CASSIEPQTLSNQPQHF	TRBV19	.	.	TRBJ1-5
TGTGCCAGCAGCCCCGCCCCGGGACAGGTAAAAGCTTTCTTT	CASSPAPGQVKAFF	TRBV7-3	TRBD1	.	TRBJ1-1
TGTGCCAGCAGTTTATCGGACCTGGAGACCAAAAACATTCAGTACTTC	CASSLSDLETKNIQYF	TRBV28	.	.	TRBJ2-4
TGTGCCAGCAGTGACCTTATACACGAGCAGTACTTC	CASSDLIHEQYF	TRBV6-2/TRBV6-3	.	.	TRBJ2-7
TGTGCCTGGAGCGGGGGGATCCAAGAGACCCAGTACTTC	CAWSGGIQETQYF	TRBV30	TRBD2	.	TRBJ2-5
TGTGCCAGCAGTGAAGCGGGCTATGGCTACACCTTC	CASSEAGYGYTF	TRBV2	.	.	TRBJ1-2
TGTGCCAGCAGCTTAGTGGGACATGGAGAGACCCAGTACTTC	CASSLVGHGETQYF	TRBV7-9	.	.	TRBJ2-5
TGTGCCAGCAGTCGCGGGACAGGGCCCCCGGCAGATACGCAGTATTTT	CASSRGTGPPADTQYF	TRBV11-1	TRBD1	once	TRBJ2-3
TGTGCCAGTAGTATAGGGCAGAACAATGAGCAGTTCTTC	CASSIGQNNEQFF	TRBV19	.	.	TRBJ2-1
TGTGCCAGCAGCCTGGGCACTGAAGCTTTCTTT	CASSLGTEAFF	TRBV3-1/TRBV3-2	.	few	TRBJ1-1
TGTGCCAGCACTCGAGGGTACGAGACCCAGTACTTC	CASTRGYETQYF	TRBV3-1/TRBV3-2	.	once	TRBJ2-5
TGTGCCAGCAGCGTAGCCGGACAGGGGGAAAAACTGTTTTTT	CASSVAGQGEKLFF	TRBV9	TRBD1	once	TRBJ1-4
TGTGCCAGCAGCGCCACTAGCGGGAGGGCCCGTAGCTACGAGCAGTACTTC	CASSATSGRARSYEQYF	TRBV7-2	TRBD2	.	TRBJ2-7
TGTGCCAGCAGCCAGGGGCCTAATACGCAGTATTTT	CASSQGPNTQYF	TRBV5-6	.	.	TRBJ2-3
TGTGCCAGCAGCTCGACTAGCGGGAGTTTCGGGCAGTTCTTC	CASSSTSGSFGQFF	TRBV5-8	TRBD2	once	TRBJ2-1
TGTGCCACAGCGAAGGTTCTCGCCGGGGGTTACTATGGCTACACCTTC	CATAKVLAGGYYGYTF	TRBV21-1	.	.	TRBJ1-2
TGCGCCAGCAGTCCGACTGGGGAGCGGGAGTCCTACGAGCAGTACTTC	CASSPTGERESYEQYF	TRBV10-1	TRBD2	.	TRBJ2-7
TGTGCCAGCAGCTTAGGCAGGGGGAGGAATCAGCCCCAGCATTTT	CASSLGRGRNQPQHF	TRBV5-6	TRBD1	.	TRBJ1-5
TGCGCCAGCAGGCTGGATAGCAATCAGCCCCAGCATTTT	CASRLDSNQPQHF	TRBV10-2	.	.	TRBJ1-5
TGTGCCAGCAGTTTAGTCGCTGTAAGGGGTGGCTATGGCTACACCTTC	CASSLVAVRGGYGYTF	TRBV27	.	.	TRBJ1-2
TGCGCCAGCAGCCAAGATGGGGCGGCCGGCTACACCTTC	CASSQDGAAGYTF	TRBV4-3	.	.	TRBJ1-2
TGTGCCAGCAGTTTTAACGGCAACTATGGCTACACCTTC	CASSFNGNYGYTF	TRBV28	.	.	TRBJ1-2
TGTGCCAGCAGCCAAGAACTAGTAAACTATGGCTACACCTTC	CASSQELVNYGYTF	TRBV14	.	.	TRBJ1-2
TGTGCCTGGACCTCCGGGACACCGAATTCACCCCTCCACTTT	CAWTSGTPNSPLHF	TRBV30	.	few	TRBJ1-6
TGTGCCAGCAGCCGAGCTTCCGGGACGTACAATTCACCCCTCCACTTT	CASSRASGTYNSPLHF	TRBV4-2	.	.	TRBJ1-6
TGTGCCAGCAGCAGACTAGCGGGGGATGAGACCCAGTACTTC	CASSRLAGDETQYF	TRBV4-2	TRBD2	.	TRBJ2-5
TGTGCCAGCATGGCGGGAGGGTACTACGAGCAGTACTTC	CASMAGGYYEQYF	TRBV28	TRBD2	.	TRBJ2-7
TGTGCCAGCAGTTCGGGACAGGGTCCTTTCAATGAGCAGTTCTTC	CASSSGQGPFNEQFF	TRBV28	TRBD1	.	TRBJ2-1
TGTGCCAGCAGCAAAAGCGGCGGGAGGGCTTACGATACGCAGTATTTT	CASSKSGGRAYDTQYF	TRBV7-3	TRBD2	.	TRBJ2-3
TGCGCCAGCAGCCAAGAAGAACGGGTCCAAGAGACCCAGTACTTC	CASSQEERVQETQYF	TRBV4-1	.	.	TRBJ2-5
TGTGCCAGCAGCTTAGGGGGCTCCTTCTACGAGCAGTACTTC	CASSLGGSFYEQYF	TRBV7-9	.	.	TRBJ2-7
TGTGCCAGCAGCGACAGGGGGCGCACCGGGGAGCTGTTTTTT	CASSDRGRTGELFF	TRBV5-4	TRBD1	.	TRBJ2-2
TGTGCCAGCAAACCCTACGAGCAGTACTTC	CASKPYEQYF	TRBV28	.	.	TRBJ2-7
TGTGCCAGCAGCTCGATTGACGTCACGAACACCGGGGAGCTGTTTTTT	CASSSIDVTNTGELFF	TRBV11-2	.	.	TRBJ2-2
TGTGCCAGCAGCTCATACCGGGACGGCGACACTGAAGCTTTCTTT	CASSSYRDGDTEAFF	TRBV7-9	.	.	TRBJ1-1
TGTGCCAGCAGTTTACTCCCCCGGGCAGATTACACCGGGGAGCTGTTTTTT	CASSLLPRADYTGELFF	TRBV28	.	.	TRBJ2-2
TGTGCCAGCAGTTCTTCCAGTAACTATGGCTACACCTTC	CASSSSSNYGYTF	TRBV28	.	.	TRBJ1-2